The clone carrying this T cell receptor (beta chain) was recorded once. Ages ranged from about 18 to 89 years, with residence in around 24 US areas. This entry belongs to a study of blood T cell repertoires in COVID-19. For the study at large: Specimens from acute and convalescent COVID-19 originated in the United States, Italy and Spain. Sources were T cells, B-cell-depleted T cells, or PBMCs; the material itself was cDNA or gDNA.

There are 15 residues in the CDR3. Germline V gene lookup returns CDR1 MRHNA and CDR2 SNTAGT. The V end was cut by 2 bases, the J end by 4 bases, with 11 bases between. Authors' methods: The assay estimated nucleated cells by amplifying reference gene primers. TCRdb's table, derived via immunoSEQ multiplex PCR, lists solely in-frame clones and lacks some. For V, J and clone size, that table is used; D and trimming come from the DNA. The table shows some 200,000 clones, with under 90% occurring only once. Sequencing was done on a sample of PBMCs or T cells enriched from blood (not recorded which). The chain recombines TRBV6-4 with TRBJ2-2, with a weak D call TRBD2 (5 bases). The clonotype was recovered from a woman aged 45 to 65 with acute COVID-19. DNA for the CDR3: TGTGCCAGCAGTGACCCGGGGTTGGGCACCGGGGAGCTGTTTTTT. Its protein product is CASSDPGLGTGELFF.